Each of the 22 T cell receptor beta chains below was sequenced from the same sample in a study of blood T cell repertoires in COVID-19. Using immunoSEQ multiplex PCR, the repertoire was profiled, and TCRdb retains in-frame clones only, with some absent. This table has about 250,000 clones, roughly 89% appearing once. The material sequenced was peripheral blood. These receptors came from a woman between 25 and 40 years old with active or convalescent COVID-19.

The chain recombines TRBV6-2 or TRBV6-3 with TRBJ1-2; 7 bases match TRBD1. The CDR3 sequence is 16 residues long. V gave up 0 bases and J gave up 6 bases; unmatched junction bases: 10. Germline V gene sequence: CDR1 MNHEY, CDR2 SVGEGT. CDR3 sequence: CASSYSGPTGINGYTF. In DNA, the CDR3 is TGTGCCAGCAGTTACTCGGGACCGACAGGGATCAATGGCTACACCTTC.

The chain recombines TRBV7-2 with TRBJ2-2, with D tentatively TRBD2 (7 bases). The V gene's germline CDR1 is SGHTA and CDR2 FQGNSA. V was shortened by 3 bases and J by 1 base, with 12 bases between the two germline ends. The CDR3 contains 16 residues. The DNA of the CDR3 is TGTGCCAGCAGCTTTTGGGGGGGCCGGAACACCGGGGAGCTGTTTTTT. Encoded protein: CASSFWGGRNTGELFF. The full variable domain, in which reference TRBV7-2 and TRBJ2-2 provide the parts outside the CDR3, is GAGVSQSPSNKVTEKGKDVELRCDPISGHTALYWYRQSLGQGLEFLIYFQGNSAPDKSGLPSDRFSAERTGGSVSTLTIQRTQQEDSAVYLCASSFWGGRNTGELFFGEGSRLTVL.

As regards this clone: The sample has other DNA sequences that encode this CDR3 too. The chain's CDR3 is CASSSSGGSYEQYF. In nucleotides, the CDR3 is TGCGCCAGCAGCTCCAGCGGGGGGTCCTACGAGCAGTACTTC. The chain employs TRBV5-1 and TRBJ2-7; 9 bases line up with TRBD2. V was clipped by 3 bases and J by 1 base; unmatched bases: 2. The V gene's germline CDR1 is SGHRS and CDR2 YFSETQ. The CDR3 has 14 amino acids.

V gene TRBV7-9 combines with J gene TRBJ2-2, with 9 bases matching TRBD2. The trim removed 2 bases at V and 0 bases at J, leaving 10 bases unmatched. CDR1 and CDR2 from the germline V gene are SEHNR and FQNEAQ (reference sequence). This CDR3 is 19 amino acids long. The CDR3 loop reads CASSLTPLAGYANTGELFF. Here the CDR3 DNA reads TGTGCCAGCAGCTTAACCCCGCTAGCGGGGTACGCGAACACCGGGGAGCTGTTTTTT. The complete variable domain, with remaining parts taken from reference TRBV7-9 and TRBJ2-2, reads DTGVSQNPRHKITKRGQNVTFRCDPISEHNRLYWYRQTLGQGPEFLTYFQNEAQLEKSRLLSDRFSAERPKGSFSTLEIQRTEQGDSAMYLCASSLTPLAGYANTGELFFGEGSRLTVL.

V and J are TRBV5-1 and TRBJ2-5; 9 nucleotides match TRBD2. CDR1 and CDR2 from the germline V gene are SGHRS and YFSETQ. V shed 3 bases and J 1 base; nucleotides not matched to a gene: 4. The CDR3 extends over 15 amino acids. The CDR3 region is CASSSLAGVQETQYF. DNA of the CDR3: TGCGCCAGCAGCTCTTTAGCGGGGGTCCAAGAGACCCAGTACTTC.

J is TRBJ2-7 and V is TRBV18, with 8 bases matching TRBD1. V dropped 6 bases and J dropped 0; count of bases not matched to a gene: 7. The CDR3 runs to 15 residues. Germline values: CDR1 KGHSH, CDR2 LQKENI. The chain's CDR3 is CASSPTGDLSYEQYF. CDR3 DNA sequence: TGTGCCAGCTCCCCGACAGGGGACCTCTCCTACGAGCAGTACTTC.

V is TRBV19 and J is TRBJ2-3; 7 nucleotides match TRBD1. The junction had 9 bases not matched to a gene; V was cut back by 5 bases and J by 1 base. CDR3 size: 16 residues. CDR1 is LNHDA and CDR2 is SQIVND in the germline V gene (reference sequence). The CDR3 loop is CASSSGTASGTDTQYF. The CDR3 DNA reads TGTGCCAGTAGTTCGGGGACAGCGTCGGGCACAGATACGCAGTATTTT.

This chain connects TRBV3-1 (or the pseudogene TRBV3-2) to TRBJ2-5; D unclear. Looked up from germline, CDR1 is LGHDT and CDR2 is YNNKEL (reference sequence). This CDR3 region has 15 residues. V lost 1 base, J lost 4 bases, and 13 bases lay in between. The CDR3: CASSQGRKRGETQYF. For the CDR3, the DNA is TGTGCCAGCAGCCAAGGGAGAAAAAGAGGAGAGACCCAGTACTTC.

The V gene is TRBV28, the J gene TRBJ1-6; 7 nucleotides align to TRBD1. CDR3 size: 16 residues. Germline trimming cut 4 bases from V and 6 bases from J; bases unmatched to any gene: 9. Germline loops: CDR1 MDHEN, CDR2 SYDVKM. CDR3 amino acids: CASSSPTGIGNSPLHF. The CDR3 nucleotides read TGTGCCAGCAGTTCCCCGACAGGGATTGGTAATTCACCCCTCCACTTT.

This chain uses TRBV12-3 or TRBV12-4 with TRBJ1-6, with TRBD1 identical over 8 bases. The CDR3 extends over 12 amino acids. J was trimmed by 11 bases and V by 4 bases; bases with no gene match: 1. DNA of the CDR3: TGTGCCAGCAGTTCCAGGGGGCCACCCCTCCACTTT. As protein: CASSSRGPPLHF.

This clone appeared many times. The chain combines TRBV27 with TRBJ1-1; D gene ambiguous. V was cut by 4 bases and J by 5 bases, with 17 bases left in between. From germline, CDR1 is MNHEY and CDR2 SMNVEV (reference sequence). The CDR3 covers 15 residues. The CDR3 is CASSSYTISGTEAFF. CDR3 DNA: TGTGCCAGCAGTTCCTACACAATCTCGGGGACTGAAGCTTTCTTT.

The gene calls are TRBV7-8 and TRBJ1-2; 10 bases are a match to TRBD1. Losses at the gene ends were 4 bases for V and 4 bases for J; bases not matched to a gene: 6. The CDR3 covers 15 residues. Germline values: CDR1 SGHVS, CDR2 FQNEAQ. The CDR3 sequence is CASSWGTGAVYGYTF. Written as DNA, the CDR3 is TGTGCCAGCAGCTGGGGGACAGGGGCCGTCTATGGCTACACCTTC.

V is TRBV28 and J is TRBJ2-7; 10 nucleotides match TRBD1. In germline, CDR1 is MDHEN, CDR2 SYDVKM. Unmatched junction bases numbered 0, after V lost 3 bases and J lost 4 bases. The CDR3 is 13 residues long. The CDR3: CASSLGQGYEQYF. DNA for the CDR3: TGTGCCAGCAGTTTGGGACAGGGGTACGAGCAGTACTTC. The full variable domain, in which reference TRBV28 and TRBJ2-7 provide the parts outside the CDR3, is DVKVTQSSRYLVKRTGEKVFLECVQDMDHENMFWYRQDPGLGLRLIYFSYDVKMKEKGDIPEGYSVSREKKERFSLILESASTNQTSMYLCASSLGQGYEQYFGPGTRLTVT.

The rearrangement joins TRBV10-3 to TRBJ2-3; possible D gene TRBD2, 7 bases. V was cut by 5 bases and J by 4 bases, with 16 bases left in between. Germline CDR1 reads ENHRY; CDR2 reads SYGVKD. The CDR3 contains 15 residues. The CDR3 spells CAISRGAGEADTQYF. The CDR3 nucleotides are TGTGCCATCAGTAGGGGGGCGGGGGAGGCAGATACGCAGTATTTT.

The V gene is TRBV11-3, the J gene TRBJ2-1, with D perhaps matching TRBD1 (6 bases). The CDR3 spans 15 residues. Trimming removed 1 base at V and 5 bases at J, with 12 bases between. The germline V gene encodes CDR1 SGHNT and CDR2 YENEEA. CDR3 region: CASSLGGLGHNEQFF. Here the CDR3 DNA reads TGTGCCAGCAGCTTAGGGGGGCTAGGCCACAATGAGCAGTTCTTC.

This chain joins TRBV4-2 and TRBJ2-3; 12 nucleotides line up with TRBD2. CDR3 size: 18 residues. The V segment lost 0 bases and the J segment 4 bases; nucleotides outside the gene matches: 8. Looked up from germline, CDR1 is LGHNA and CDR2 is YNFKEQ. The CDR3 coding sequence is TGTGCCAGCAGCCAAGATACCCCTAGCGGGGGGGCATCAGATACGCAGTATTTT. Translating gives CASSQDTPSGGASDTQYF.

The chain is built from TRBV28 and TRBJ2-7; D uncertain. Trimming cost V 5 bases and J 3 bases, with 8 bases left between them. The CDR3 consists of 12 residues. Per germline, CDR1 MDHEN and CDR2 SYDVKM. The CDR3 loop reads CASSPQIYEQYF. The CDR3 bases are TGTGCCAGCAGTCCCCAAATCTACGAGCAGTACTTC.

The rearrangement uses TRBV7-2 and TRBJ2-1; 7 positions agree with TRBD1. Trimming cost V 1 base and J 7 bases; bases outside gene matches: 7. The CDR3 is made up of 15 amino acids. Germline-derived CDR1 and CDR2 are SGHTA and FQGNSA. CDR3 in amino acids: CASSLGQGAVNEQFF. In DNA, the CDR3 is TGTGCCAGCAGCTTAGGACAGGGCGCCGTGAATGAGCAGTTCTTC.

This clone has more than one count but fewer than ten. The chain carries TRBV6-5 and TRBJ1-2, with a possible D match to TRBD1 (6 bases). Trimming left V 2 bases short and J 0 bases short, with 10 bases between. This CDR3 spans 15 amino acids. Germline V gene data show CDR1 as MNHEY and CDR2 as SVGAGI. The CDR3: CASSYNRVPNYGYTF. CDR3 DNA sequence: TGTGCCAGCAGTTACAACAGGGTTCCTAACTATGGCTACACCTTC.

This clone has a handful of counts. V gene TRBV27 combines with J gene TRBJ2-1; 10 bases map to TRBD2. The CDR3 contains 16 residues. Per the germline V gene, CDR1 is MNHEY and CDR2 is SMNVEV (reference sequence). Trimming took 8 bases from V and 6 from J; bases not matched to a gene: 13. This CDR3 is CASLGRAGGFLNEQFF. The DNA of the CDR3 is TGTGCCAGCCTAGGTCGAGCGGGGGGGTTCCTCAATGAGCAGTTCTTC.

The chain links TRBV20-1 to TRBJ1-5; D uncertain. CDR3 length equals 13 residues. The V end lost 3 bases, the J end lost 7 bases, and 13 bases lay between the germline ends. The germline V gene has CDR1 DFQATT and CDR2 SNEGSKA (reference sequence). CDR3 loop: CSASTLGVQPQHF. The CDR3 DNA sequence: TGCAGTGCTAGTACTCTAGGAGTCCAGCCCCAGCATTTT.

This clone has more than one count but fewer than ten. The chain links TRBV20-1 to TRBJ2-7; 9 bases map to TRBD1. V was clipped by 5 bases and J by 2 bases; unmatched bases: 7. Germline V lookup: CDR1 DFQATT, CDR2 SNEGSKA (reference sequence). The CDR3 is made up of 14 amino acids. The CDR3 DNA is TGCAGTGCTCGTGGGGACAGGGCCCCCTACGAGCAGTACTTC. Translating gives CSARGDRAPYEQYF.